This TCR beta chain is drawn from a study of cytomegalovirus exposure and HLA in healthy donors. The germline CDR1 and CDR2 sequences are WNHNN and SYGVQD (reference sequence). This CDR3 has 14 amino acids. V lost 7 bases to trimming and J lost 5 bases; unmatched junction nucleotides: 5. Worth noting for this clone: Its specificity is not known.

Despite likely unrecorded immune exposures, the donors were nominally healthy at the time of sampling. Study-wide points: An analysis that came later showed most CMV-associated TCR beta chains appearing HLA-restricted. TCR beta V segments were, for the most part, productive about 87% or about 30% of the time in an earlier analysis. Sequencing likely produced, as an artifact, a cluster of highly shared sequence variants.

Researchers ran the PCR with 60 Vbeta and 13 Jbeta primers. Sequenced by immunoSEQ multiplex PCR; TCRdb stores in-frame clones only, minus some. The sample consists of a few hundred thousand clones, approximately 80% of them appearing once. V and J are TRBV10-1 and TRBJ2-2, with 9 bases aligning to TRBD1. The sequencing input was PBMCs. The sequence was obtained from a woman in her 50s in good health and CMV-seropositive. DNA of the CDR3: TGCGCCAGCAACCCCGGGACAGGGACCGGGGAGCTGTTTTTT. Amino acids: CASNPGTGTGELFF.